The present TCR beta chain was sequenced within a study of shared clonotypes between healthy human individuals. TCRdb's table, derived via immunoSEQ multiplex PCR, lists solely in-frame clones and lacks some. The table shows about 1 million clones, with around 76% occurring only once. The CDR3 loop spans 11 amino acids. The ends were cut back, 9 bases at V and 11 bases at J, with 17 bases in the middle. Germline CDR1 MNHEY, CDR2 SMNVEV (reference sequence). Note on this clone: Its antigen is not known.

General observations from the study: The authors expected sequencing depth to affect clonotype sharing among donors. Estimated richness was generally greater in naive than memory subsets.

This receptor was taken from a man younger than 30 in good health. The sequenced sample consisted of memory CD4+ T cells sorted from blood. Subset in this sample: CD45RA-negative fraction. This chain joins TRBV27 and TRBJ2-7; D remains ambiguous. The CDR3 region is CASTPLGVKYF. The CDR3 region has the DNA TGTGCCAGTACACCCCTCGGTGTCAAGTACTTC.